These T cell receptor beta chains were read from a single sample in a study of immune cell composition in non-small cell lung cancer. The table came from immunoSEQ multiplex PCR; TCRdb's copy has only in-frame clones and leaves some out. The table lists about 4,900 clones, over 60% of them singletons. Sequenced input: lung tumor tissue. The receptors were sampled from a human donor with non-small cell lung cancer. Each CDR3 is given with its conserved first and last residue. Fields, in order: V gene, J gene, clone size, D gene, CDR3 DNA, CDR3 protein. A D gene is named only where the DNA matches it firmly. Clone size is given for some rows only: seen once, a few or many times, or a class if the clone is expanded.

>TRBV2|TRBJ2-3|NA|NA
TGTGCCGCAGCTGCGAGGCTGCCCACAGATACGCAGTATTTT
CAAAARLPTDTQYF
>TRBV7-2|TRBJ2-3|NA|TRBD2
TGTGCCAGCAGCCCGACTAGCTTTAAGGATACGCAGTATTTT
CASSPTSFKDTQYF
>TRBV19|TRBJ2-7|NA|NA
TGTGCCAGTAGTACTCATTCACCGGGACACCCGAACTACGAGCAGTACTTC
CASSTHSPGHPNYEQYF
>TRBV5-1|TRBJ1-1|NA|NA
TGCGCCAGCAGCTTGCGAGGGGGGAACACTGAAGCTTTCTTT
CASSLRGGNTEAFF
>TRBV4-1|TRBJ2-5|NA|TRBD2
TGCGCCAGCAGCCAGGACCTTCCGAGCGGGGGGGGCCGAATTATTCGAGAGACCCAGTACTTC
CASSQDLPSGGGRIIRETQYF
>TRBV7-2|TRBJ1-6|few|NA
TGTGCCAGCAGCCCCGGCGGACCTGGTTCAGGGTCACCCCTCCACTTT
CASSPGGPGSGSPLHF
>TRBV4-3|TRBJ1-6|NA|NA
TGCGCCAGCAGCCAAGGGACAGAGAGCTCCTATAATTCACCCCTCCACTTT
CASSQGTESSYNSPLHF
>TRBV28|TRBJ1-6|once|TRBD1
TGTGCCAGCAGTGGACCGGGACAGGGGGCGAAGTCACCCCTCCACTTT
CASSGPGQGAKSPLHF
>TRBV7-2|TRBJ2-3|NA|TRBD1
TGTGCCAGCAGCTTAGGGGGGACAGCCACAGATACGCAGTATTTT
CASSLGGTATDTQYF
>TRBV5-1|TRBJ1-2|NA|NA
TGCGCCAGCAGCTTGGGTGTGGAGGGCTATGGCTACACCTTC
CASSLGVEGYGYTF
>TRBV7-2|TRBJ1-4|few|NA
TGTGCCAGCAGCCTCACAGGGCCCACTAATGAAAAACTGTTTTTT
CASSLTGPTNEKLFF
>TRBV27|TRBJ2-7|NA|NA
TGTGCCAGCAGTTCTCAGGTGACACTCGCCTACGAGCAGTACTTC
CASSSQVTLAYEQYF
>TRBV9|TRBJ1-1|NA|NA
TGTGCCAGTTCAACTTCAAGCGGCCTGAACACTGAAGCTTTCTTT
CASSTSSGLNTEAFF
>TRBV10-1|TRBJ2-3|NA|NA
TGCGCCAGCAGTGAAGGTCAGGGTAGCACAGATACGCAGTATTTT
CASSEGQGSTDTQYF
>TRBV6-1|TRBJ1-5|NA|TRBD1
TGTGCCAGCAATGACAGGGACAATCAGCCCCAGCATTTT
CASNDRDNQPQHF
>TRBV11-2|TRBJ2-3|NA|TRBD1
TGTGCCACCCCAGGACAGGGGGCAGATACGCAGTATTTT
CATPGQGADTQYF
>TRBV28|TRBJ1-4|NA|NA
TGTGCCAGCAGTTTTTCATCTGGGGGAGGGAATGAAAAACTGTTTTTT
CASSFSSGGGNEKLFF
>TRBV7-9|TRBJ2-2|NA|TRBD1
TGTGCCAGCAGCTCCGCCGGACAGGGTAACACCGGGGAGCTGTTTTTT
CASSSAGQGNTGELFF
>TRBV9|TRBJ2-3|NA|TRBD2
TGTGCCAGCACCCGGGCGGGGGGCACAGATACGCAGTATTTT
CASTRAGGTDTQYF
>TRBV18|TRBJ2-3|NA|TRBD2
TGTGCCAGCTCACTCAGCGGCGGGGGGGCAGAGGATACGCAGTATTTT
CASSLSGGGAEDTQYF
>TRBV5-1|TRBJ1-2|NA|TRBD1
TGCGCCAGCAGCTTGGGGGACAGGGCGTATGGCTACACCTTC
CASSLGDRAYGYTF
>TRBV5-4|TRBJ1-5|NA|NA
TGTGCCAGCAGCACTGGGGGGGCGCGGGCTCAGCCCCAGCATTTT
CASSTGGARAQPQHF
>TRBV11-2|TRBJ1-2|NA|TRBD1
TGTGCCAGCAGCTCGGGACAGAGTTATGGCTACACCTTC
CASSSGQSYGYTF
>TRBV7-2|TRBJ2-7|NA|NA
TGTGCCAGCAGCCCGACAGGAGAAGCCTACGAGCAGTACTTC
CASSPTGEAYEQYF
>TRBV6-1|TRBJ2-7|NA|TRBD1
TGTGCCAGCAGTACAGGGACAGGGGGGATCTACGAGCAGTACTTC
CASSTGTGGIYEQYF
>TRBV7-9|TRBJ2-4|NA|NA
TGTGCCAGCAGCTCCTACATGCGGGACAGAGCCAAAAACATTCAGTACTTC
CASSSYMRDRAKNIQYF
>TRBV5-1|TRBJ1-5|NA|NA
TGCGCCAGCAGCCAGGAGGTGGATCAGCCCCAGCATTTT
CASSQEVDQPQHF
>TRBV2|TRBJ2-5|NA|TRBD2
TGTGCCAGCAGTCAACAGAGGACTAGCGGGGGAGAGACCCAGTACTTC
CASSQQRTSGGETQYF
>TRBV5-1|TRBJ2-1|NA|TRBD2
TGCGCCAGCAGCTTAACCGGGACTAGCGGTGATGAGCAGTTCTTC
CASSLTGTSGDEQFF
>TRBV6-5|TRBJ2-7|NA|TRBD1
TGTGCCAGCAGACTTACAGGGGCGCCCTACGAGCAGTACTTC
CASRLTGAPYEQYF
>TRBV10-2|TRBJ2-7|NA|NA
TGCGCCAGCAGTGACGAGCGAGCGGGCGAGCAGTACTTC
CASSDERAGEQYF
>TRBV7-8|TRBJ1-2|NA|TRBD1
TGTGCCAGCAGCTTACGGACAGGGTTGTCTAGTGGCTACACCTTC
CASSLRTGLSSGYTF
>TRBV6-6|TRBJ1-5|NA|NA
TGTGCCAGCAGCCCAGACGCCCTCAGGAATCAGCCCCAGCATTTT
CASSPDALRNQPQHF
>TRBV6-5|TRBJ1-5|NA|NA
TGTGCCAGCGGGGGGTACAATCAGCCCCAGCATTTT
CASGGYNQPQHF
>TRBV2|TRBJ2-5|NA|TRBD2
TGTGCCAGCATGGCGGTCGGGGGGGTAGGAGAGACCCAGTACTTC
CASMAVGGVGETQYF
>TRBV5-1|TRBJ2-3|NA|NA
TGCGCCAGCAGCCAGGGTGAGCCCCGCACAGATACGCAGTATTTT
CASSQGEPRTDTQYF
>TRBV7-2|TRBJ2-3|NA|NA
TGTGCCAGCAGCTCTCGTAGGGGGGGGCAGGGATTACAAGATACGCAGTATTTT
CASSSRRGGQGLQDTQYF
>TRBV5-1|TRBJ2-7|NA|NA
TGCGCCAGCAGCTTGAGTGTAGGCAGGGACGAGCAGTACTTC
CASSLSVGRDEQYF
>TRBV28|TRBJ2-3|NA|NA
TGTGCCAGCGGCAAGTCAGGGGTTTCAGATACGCAGTATTTT
CASGKSGVSDTQYF
>TRBV6-6|TRBJ1-5|NA|NA
TGTGCCAGCAGCTCTAACGGGGGTCAGCCCCAGCATTTT
CASSSNGGQPQHF
>TRBV28|TRBJ2-7|NA|TRBD1
TGTGCCAGCAGTGTCCCCTCCGGACAGGCCTACGAGCAGTACTTC
CASSVPSGQAYEQYF
>TRBV7-9|TRBJ1-2|NA|NA
TGTGCCAGCAGCCCGTTTTCAGACTATGGCTACACCTTC
CASSPFSDYGYTF
>TRBV11-2|TRBJ1-1|once|NA
TGTGCCAGCAGCTTAGAAAAATTTCGGGATACGGACACTGAAGCTTTCTTT
CASSLEKFRDTDTEAFF
>TRBV5-6|TRBJ2-3|NA|NA
TGTGCCAGCAGCTTATGGGCCACAGATACGCAGTATTTT
CASSLWATDTQYF
>TRBV18|TRBJ2-3|NA|TRBD1
TGTGCCAGCCGGGACAGGGGATCGAGCACAGATACGCAGTATTTT
CASRDRGSSTDTQYF
>TRBV10-3|TRBJ1-2|medium-sized|TRBD1
TGTGCCATCAGCCCACAGGGGGCTGACTATGGCTACACCTTC
CAISPQGADYGYTF
>TRBV2|TRBJ2-1|NA|TRBD2
TGTGCCAGCAGTGAAACCCAGGGAGGGAATGAGCAGTTCTTC
CASSETQGGNEQFF
>TRBV10-3|TRBJ1-3|NA|NA
TGTGCCATCAGTACATCGGGAAACACCATATATTTT
CAISTSGNTIYF
>TRBV6-6|TRBJ1-6|NA|NA
TGTGCCAGCAGGAAGACTTCGGGGGGCGCGCAGTCACCCCTCCACTTT
CASRKTSGGAQSPLHF
>TRBV19|TRBJ2-7|few|NA
TGTGCCAGTAGTCGAGATCCTATTCACAGGATTGAGCAGTACTTC
CASSRDPIHRIEQYF
>TRBV6-6|TRBJ1-5|NA|NA
TGTGCCAGCAGTGCTGGACAGACGAACAATCAGCCCCAGCATTTT
CASSAGQTNNQPQHF
>TRBV5-6|TRBJ1-2|NA|NA
TGTGCCAGCAGCTACCAGGCAGTGACTAACTATGGCTACACCTTC
CASSYQAVTNYGYTF